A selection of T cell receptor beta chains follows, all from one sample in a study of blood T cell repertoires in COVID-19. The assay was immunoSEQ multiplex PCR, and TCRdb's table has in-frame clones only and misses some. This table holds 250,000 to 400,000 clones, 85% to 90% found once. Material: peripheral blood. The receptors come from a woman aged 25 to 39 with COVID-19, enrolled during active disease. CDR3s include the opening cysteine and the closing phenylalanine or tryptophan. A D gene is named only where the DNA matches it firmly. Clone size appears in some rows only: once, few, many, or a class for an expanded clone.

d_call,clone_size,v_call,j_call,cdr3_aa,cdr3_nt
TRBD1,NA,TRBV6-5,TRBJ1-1,CASCRDRKNTEAFF,TGTGCCAGCTGCCGGGACAGAAAGAACACTGAAGCTTTCTTT
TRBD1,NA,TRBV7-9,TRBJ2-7,CASSQRQGAGYEQYF,TGTGCCAGCAGCCAGAGACAGGGGGCTGGCTACGAGCAGTACTTC
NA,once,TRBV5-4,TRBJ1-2,CASSLAGTGVYGYTF,TGTGCCAGCAGCTTGGCCGGCACAGGAGTGTATGGCTACACCTTC
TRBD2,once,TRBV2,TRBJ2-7,CASLTSERYEQYF,TGTGCCAGCTTAACTAGCGAACGATACGAGCAGTACTTC
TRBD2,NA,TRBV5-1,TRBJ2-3,CASSLVLAEAVDTQYF,TGCGCCAGCAGCTTGGTGCTAGCGGAGGCGGTAGATACGCAGTATTTT
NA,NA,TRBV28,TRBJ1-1,CASGTPNTEAFF,TGTGCCAGCGGGACACCTAACACTGAAGCTTTCTTT
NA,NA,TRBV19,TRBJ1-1,CASSQSSTGNTEAFF,TGTGCCAGTAGTCAAAGCTCGACAGGGAACACTGAAGCTTTCTTT
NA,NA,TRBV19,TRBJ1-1,CASSIVIRGTDEAFF,TGTGCCAGTAGTATAGTGATAAGGGGAACAGATGAAGCTTTCTTT
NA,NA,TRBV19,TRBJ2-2,CASSIPRTGSTGELFF,TGTGCCAGTAGTATCCCTCGAACAGGGTCCACCGGGGAGCTGTTTTTT
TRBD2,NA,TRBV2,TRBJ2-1,CASRSSGRSSYNEQFF,TGTGCCAGCAGGTCTAGCGGGAGGAGCTCCTACAATGAGCAGTTCTTC
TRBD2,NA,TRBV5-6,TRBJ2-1,CASSLAGLGFSSYNEQFF,TGTGCCAGCAGCTTGGCAGGACTAGGCTTTAGCTCCTACAATGAGCAGTTCTTC
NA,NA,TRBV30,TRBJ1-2,CAWSVRGAYGYTF,TGTGCCTGGAGTGTACGGGGGGCGTATGGCTACACCTTC
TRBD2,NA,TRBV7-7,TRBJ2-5,CASSYPGGETQYF,TGTGCCAGCAGCTACCCGGGGGGAGAGACCCAGTACTTC
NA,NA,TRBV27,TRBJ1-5,CASSFGQSNQPQHF,TGTGCCAGCAGTTTCGGACAGAGCAATCAGCCCCAGCATTTT
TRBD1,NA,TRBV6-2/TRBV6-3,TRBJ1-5,CASSTSQGAGGQPQHF,TGTGCCAGCAGTACATCTCAGGGGGCCGGGGGTCAGCCCCAGCATTTT
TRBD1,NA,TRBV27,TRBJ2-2,CASSLLHRGENTGELFF,TGTGCCAGCAGTTTATTACACAGGGGGGAGAACACCGGGGAGCTGTTTTTT
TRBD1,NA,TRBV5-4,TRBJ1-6,CASSVTGGAGSPLHF,TGTGCCAGCAGCGTCACAGGGGGCGCGGGTTCACCCCTCCACTTT